The 23 T cell receptor beta chains below all came from one sample that was sequenced in a study of cytomegalovirus exposure and HLA in healthy donors (dated 2017 in TCRdb). Library prep was done by the immunoSEQ multiplex PCR assay. A mixture of 60 forward primers for TCR Vbeta segments and 13 reverse primers for TCR Jbeta segments was used in the multiplex PCR. TCRdb limited this immuneACCESS table to in-frame rearrangements with V and J called. A share of clones is missing; checked studies link under half to unresolved V genes, and the rest is unexplained. In this sample the table shows 150,000 to 200,000 clones, around 77% of which occur a single time. The ten largest clones add up to about 3.4% of the sample. Sample: PBMCs. Receptors were obtained from a female donor in good health and CMV-seronegative.

The rearrangement links TRBV28 to TRBJ2-3, with TRBD2 as a possible D gene (5 bases). From germline, CDR1 is MDHEN and CDR2 SYDVKM. This CDR3 has 14 residues. Trimming left V 7 bases short and J 4 bases short, with 15 bases between. CDR3 region: CASNLAFVADTQYF. In DNA, the CDR3 is TGTGCCAGCAACCTAGCTTTCGTCGCAGATACGCAGTATTTT.

The V call is TRBV7-9, the J call TRBJ2-1; a possible D gene is TRBD2 (5 bases). V was shortened by 4 bases and J by 0 bases, with 13 bases between the two germline ends. Germline values: CDR1 SEHNR, CDR2 FQNEAQ (reference sequence). This CDR3 spans 16 amino acids. In DNA form, the CDR3 reads TGTGCCAGCAGCTCGCCCCGGACTTACTCCTACAATGAGCAGTTCTTC. The encoded protein is CASSSPRTYSYNEQFF.

J is TRBJ2-3 and V is TRBV10-3; 13 bases align to TRBD2. Germline lookup yields CDR1 ENHRY and CDR2 SYGVKD. J lost 2 bases, V lost 9 bases, and 2 bases had no gene match. The length of the CDR3 is 14 residues. The CDR3 region is CAIGLAGVTDTQYF. For the CDR3, the DNA is TGTGCCATAGGACTAGCGGGGGTCACAGATACGCAGTATTTT.

This clone has more than one count but fewer than ten. V gene TRBV7-8 combines with J gene TRBJ2-7; TRBD2 agrees at 10 bases. Germline lookup yields CDR1 SGHVS and CDR2 FQNEAQ. The CDR3 has 20 residues. V gave up 3 bases and J gave up 5 bases; unmatched junction bases: 22. Written as DNA, the CDR3 is TGTGCCAGCAGCTTTTGGGAGATGACAGGGCCTAGCGGGAGTAGGGACGAGCAGTACTTC. Translated, it gives CASSFWEMTGPSGSRDEQYF.

This chain uses TRBV7-9 with TRBJ2-4; 8 bases agree with TRBD1. Trimming at V came to 1 base and at J to 8 bases, leaving 10 bases not matched to a gene. The CDR3 sequence is 16 residues long. Germline V lookup: CDR1 SEHNR, CDR2 FQNEAQ (reference sequence). As DNA, the CDR3 is TGTGCCAGCAGCTTAGTCTGGGGACAGGAGTTGTACATTCAGTACTTC. It translates to CASSLVWGQELYIQYF.

The chain is built from TRBV7-3 and TRBJ2-2, with a tentative D call TRBD1 (5 bases). Trimming removed 5 bases from V and 4 bases from J, with 17 bases in between. CDR1 SGHTA and CDR2 FQGTGA come from the germline V gene. The CDR3 sequence is 16 residues long. In DNA form, the CDR3 reads TGTGCCAGCAGCCCAGACGGCCAGGGCGGCACCGGGGAGCTGTTTTTT. Its protein is CASSPDGQGGTGELFF.

This clone was recorded once. The chain links TRBV6-5 to TRBJ1-1; D perhaps matches TRBD1 (5 bases). This CDR3 has 13 residues. The V and J ends lost 10 bases and 6 bases respectively, with 18 bases between them. Germline assignment: CDR1 MNHEY and CDR2 SVGAGI. Here the CDR3 DNA reads TGTGCCAACTTAGACAGCCTAGGCGCTGAAGCTTTCTTT. Its protein product is CANLDSLGAEAFF.

The V call is TRBV7-9, the J call TRBJ1-2; the match to TRBD1 covers 9 bases. Germline V lookup: CDR1 SEHNR, CDR2 FQNEAQ (reference sequence). The CDR3 length is 14 residues. V gave up 3 bases and J gave up 2 bases; unmatched junction bases: 1. The CDR3 nucleotides read TGTGCCAGCAGCTTCGGACAGGGGAACTATGGCTACACCTTC. Translation gives CASSFGQGNYGYTF. The variable domain in full, completed from reference TRBV7-9 and TRBJ1-2, reads DTGVSQNPRHKITKRGQNVTFRCDPISEHNRLYWYRQTLGQGPEFLTYFQNEAQLEKSRLLSDRFSAERPKGSFSTLEIQRTEQGDSAMYLCASSFGQGNYGYTFGSGTRLTVV.

This rearrangement joins TRBV7-9 to TRBJ2-4, with 9 bases that match TRBD1. CDR1 is SEHNR, CDR2 FQNEAQ, per germline (reference sequence). The V gene end was trimmed by 1 base and the J gene end by 10 bases; junction bases not matched to a gene: 11. The CDR3 has 16 amino acids. The CDR3 DNA reads as TGTGCCAGCAGCTTAGGAGAAGGGACAGGGAGAGATATTCAGTACTTC. This gives the protein CASSLGEGTGRDIQYF.

CDR3 DNA: TGTGCCTGGAGTGGCCACAGGGGTAGCAATCAGCCCCAGCATTTT. Protein: CAWSGHRGSNQPQHF. V and J are TRBV30 and TRBJ1-5; the match to TRBD1 covers 7 bases. With V trimmed by 1 base and J by 0 bases, 3 bases remained unmatched. Germline assignment: CDR1 GTSNPN and CDR2 SVGIG (reference sequence). This CDR3 contains 15 residues.

The rearrangement joins TRBV7-3 to TRBJ2-5, with a possible D match to TRBD2 (6 bases). V shed 5 bases and J shed 4 bases, with 20 bases lying between them. CDR3 size: 16 residues. Germline V gene data show CDR1 as SGHTA and CDR2 as FQGTGA. CDR3 sequence: CASSPSGTRWGETQYF. The CDR3 coding sequence is TGTGCCAGCAGCCCGTCCGGGACTCGTTGGGGAGAGACCCAGTACTTC.

V usage is TRBV5-1 and J usage is TRBJ1-1, with TRBD1 matching 8 bases. Germline trimming cut 4 bases from V and 3 bases from J; bases unmatched to any gene: 8. Germline CDR1 is SGHRS and CDR2 is YFSETQ. CDR3 length: 15 residues. The CDR3 bases are TGCGCCAGCAGCGCTCCAGGGGGCGACTACACTGAAGCTTTCTTT. Translated: CASSAPGGDYTEAFF. Filled out from reference TRBV5-1 and TRBJ1-1, the complete variable domain reads KAGVTQTPRYLIKTRGQQVTLSCSPISGHRSVSWYQQTPGQGLQFLFEYFSETQRNKGNFPGRFSGRQFSNSRSEMNVSTLELGDSALYLCASSAPGGDYTEAFFGQGTRLTVV.

The chain recombines TRBV11-3 with TRBJ1-1; D ambiguous. Germline CDR1 and CDR2: SGHNT and YENEEA. V was trimmed by 3 bases and J by 1 base, leaving 9 bases between them. CDR3 length: 14 amino acids. CDR3 nucleotides: TGTGCCAGCAGCTTGAGTTCAGGGAACACTGAAGCTTTCTTT. Protein sequence: CASSLSSGNTEAFF. The variable domain in full, with the rest retrieved from reference TRBV11-3 and TRBJ1-1, is EAGVVQSPRYKIIEKKQPVAFWCNPISGHNTLYWYLQNLGQGPELLIRYENEEAVDDSQLPKDRFSAERLKGVDSTLKIQPAELGDSAVYLCASSLSSGNTEAFFGQGTRLTVV.

The rearrangement joins TRBV7-2 to TRBJ1-5; TRBD1 might be the D (5 bases). Germline CDR1 is SGHTA and CDR2 is FQGNSA. This CDR3 is 12 amino acids long. Trimming cost V 8 bases and J 8 bases, with 13 bases left between them. The CDR3 DNA follows: TGTGCCAGCGGTCAGCCGGGGGAGCCCCAGCATTTT. The encoded protein is CASGQPGEPQHF.

This clone was seen once. The rearrangement joins TRBV7-3 to TRBJ1-6; TRBD1 agrees at 9 bases. J was trimmed by 8 bases and V by 4 bases; bases with no gene match: 6. Germline lookup yields CDR1 SGHTA and CDR2 FQGTGA. The CDR3 has 15 amino acids. CDR3 region: CASSSGQGLDSPLHF. The CDR3, as DNA: TGTGCCAGCAGCTCGGGACAGGGCCTGGATTCACCCCTCCACTTT.

This clone was seen a handful of times. The chain's CDR3 is CASSALPGQLFTEAFF. Here the CDR3 DNA reads TGTGCCAGTAGTGCGTTACCGGGACAGTTATTCACTGAAGCTTTCTTT. The V gene is TRBV19, the J gene TRBJ1-1; 7 nucleotides agree with TRBD1. The germline CDR1 and CDR2 sequences are LNHDA and SQIVND (reference sequence). V shed 5 bases, J shed 4 bases, and the junction held 13 bases outside the gene matches. This CDR3 has 16 amino acids.

This chain links TRBV23-1 with TRBJ2-2; TRBD2 matches 8 bases. TRBV23-1 is labeled an ORF, and its function is uncertain. This CDR3 region has 18 residues. J gave up 1 base and V 2 bases, and 9 bases lay outside the gene matches. CDR3 in DNA: TGCGCCAGCAGTCAAGGCCTAGCGGGTTCCTTGAACACCGGGGAGCTGTTTTTT. As protein: CASSQGLAGSLNTGELFF.

This clone was seen once. The CDR3 is CASSPRGTGGETQYF. The CDR3 nucleotides are TGTGCCAGCAGCCCACGAGGAACAGGGGGAGAGACCCAGTACTTC. The chain uses TRBV7-3 and TRBJ2-5, with 8 positions matching TRBD1. Germline CDR1 is SGHTA and CDR2 is FQGTGA. The V and J ends lost 5 bases and 4 bases, in that order; junction bases with no gene match: 9. The CDR3 length is 15 residues.

This clone has only a few counts. CDR3 loop: CASSAAGILLYGYTF. Written as DNA, the CDR3 is TGTGCCAGTAGTGCCGCGGGGATCCTCCTCTATGGCTACACCTTC. The V gene is TRBV19, the J gene TRBJ1-2, with D uncertain. The V and J ends lost 5 bases and 4 bases respectively, with 17 bases between them. This CDR3 is 15 amino acids long. Germline lookup yields CDR1 LNHDA and CDR2 SQIVND (reference sequence).

This chain joins TRBV4-3 and TRBJ1-6; 7 bases are shared with TRBD1. There are 15 residues in the CDR3. Germline V gene sequence: CDR1 LGHNA, CDR2 YSLEER. V gave up 2 bases and J gave up 7 bases; unmatched junction bases: 5. The CDR3 loop reads CASSQTQGENSPLHF. CDR3 nucleotides: TGCGCCAGCAGCCAAACTCAGGGGGAGAATTCACCCCTCCACTTT.

This chain links TRBV10-1 with TRBJ1-5; D is ambiguous. The CDR3 has 15 residues. CDR1 is WNHNN and CDR2 is SYGVQD in the germline V gene (reference sequence). Trimming removed 4 bases from V and 3 bases from J, with 13 bases in between. The CDR3 region has the DNA TGCGCCAGCAGTGTTATCACGACACACAATCAGCCCCAGCATTTT. It codes for CASSVITTHNQPQHF.

This rearrangement joins TRBV13 to TRBJ2-3, with 7 positions matching TRBD2. Unmatched junction bases numbered 4, after V lost 3 bases and J lost 1 base. Germline V gene sequence: CDR1 PRHDT, CDR2 FYEKMQ (reference sequence). CDR3 length equals 15 residues. CDR3 residues: CASSFRLAGTDTQYF. Here the CDR3 DNA reads TGTGCCAGCAGCTTTAGGCTAGCGGGCACAGATACGCAGTATTTT.

The genes are TRBV9 and TRBJ1-3, with 9 bases identical to TRBD1. CDR3 length equals 16 residues. The trim removed 3 bases at V and 2 bases at J, leaving 6 bases unmatched. Germline CDR1 SGDLS, CDR2 YYNGEE. In DNA form, the CDR3 reads TGTGCCAGCAGCGCCGAACAGGGGGCGGCTGGAAACACCATATATTTT. Translating gives CASSAEQGAAGNTIYF.